This TCR beta chain was captured in a study of blood T cell repertoires in COVID-19. Study in general: T cells, B-cell-depleted T cells, or PBMCs supplied cDNA or gDNA.

Trimming left V 7 bases short and J 14 bases short, with 15 bases between. The CDR3 runs to 11 residues. CDR1 is MNHEY and CDR2 is SVGAGI in the germline V gene. In the study's own analysis: By means of reference gene primer amplification, nucleated cell counts were estimated. TCRdb's copy holds only in-frame clones and misses some; the assay was immunoSEQ multiplex PCR. That table gives V, J and clone size, and the DNA gave D and trimming. Of approximately 300,000 clones in the sample, 84% were seen once. This clone was detected only a few times. What was sequenced was peripheral blood. V usage is TRBV6-5 and J usage is TRBJ1-3, with a weak D call TRBD1 (5 bases). The origin of this receptor is a person aged 70 to 79 with COVID-19, enrolled during active disease. The CDR3 region has the DNA TGTGCCAGCATGTCGGGGGGGGTCGTATATTTT. Translated: CASMSGGVVYF.